Below, one TCR beta chain is given with its context. The CDR3 has 15 residues. Trimming took 6 bases from V and 4 from J, leaving 13 bases between them. The V gene's germline CDR1 is MNHEY and CDR2 SVGAGI. The sample is drawn from a study of blood T cell repertoires in COVID-19. Study-wide background: The United States, Italy and Spain provided the acute and convalescent COVID-19 samples. From T cells, B-cell-depleted T cells, or PBMCs came the material, which was cDNA or gDNA.

Source study methods: Amplified reference gene primers provided the basis for estimating nucleated cell counts. Data came from immunoSEQ multiplex PCR; TCRdb stores just in-frame clones and leaves some out. Clone size and V and J calls were adopted from that table, with D and trimming inferred from the DNA. Among 65,000 or so clones listed, 70% to 85% were seen once. The V and J genes are TRBV6-5 and TRBJ1-6; weak D call: TRBD1 (5 bases). Sequenced sample: peripheral blood. The TCR comes from a man aged 60 to 69 with acute or convalescent COVID-19. CDR3 region: CASRGSGLYNSPLHF. CDR3 coding DNA: TGTGCCAGCAGGGGGTCAGGGTTGTATAATTCACCCCTCCACTTT.